This passage covers 7 T cell receptor beta chains from one sample sequenced in a study of blood T cell repertoires in COVID-19 (TCRdb year 2020). The library was made by the immunoSEQ multiplex PCR assay. Imported from immuneACCESS, the table was reduced by TCRdb to in-frame sequences with V and J called. These copies leave out some clones; in studies compared against another copy, an unresolved V gene accounts for under half, and the cause of the remainder is not known. A total of tens of thousands of clones appear in this sample, more than 75% of them only once. The ten most abundant clones make up roughly 6% of the sample. Sample: peripheral blood. The receptors originated from a human donor in a cohort sampled during active COVID-19.

The chain uses TRBV19 and TRBJ2-7; 10 bases line up with TRBD1. This CDR3 region has 15 residues. From germline, CDR1 is LNHDA and CDR2 SQIVND (reference sequence). V lost 5 bases and J lost 2; bases outside the gene matches: 6. The CDR3 here is CASSARDRGTYEQYF. CDR3 bases: TGTGCCAGTAGTGCACGGGACAGGGGAACCTACGAGCAGTACTTC. Looking up the rest from reference TRBV19 and TRBJ2-7 gives the full variable domain: DGGITQSPKYLFRKEGQNVTLSCEQNLNHDAMYWYRQDPGQGLRLIYYSQIVNDFQKGDIAEGYSVSREKKESFPLTVTSAQKNPTAFYLCASSARDRGTYEQYFGPGTRLTVT.

This clone showed up just once. The chain links TRBV7-2 to TRBJ1-1, with TRBD1 identical over 8 bases. The CDR3 is made up of 15 amino acids. Germline CDR1 reads SGHTA; CDR2 reads FQGNSA. After removal of 3 bases from V and 0 bases from J, the junction contained 3 bases not matched to a gene. CDR3 region: CASSFRTGLNTEAFF. The DNA of the CDR3 is TGTGCCAGCAGCTTCCGGACAGGGTTGAACACTGAAGCTTTCTTT.

This chain uses TRBV3-1 (or the pseudogene TRBV3-2) with TRBJ2-1, with D hard to call. Germline values: CDR1 LGHDT, CDR2 YNNKEL (reference sequence). Trimming shortened V by 4 bases and J by 7 bases, and 11 bases separated the two germline ends. The CDR3 length is 13 residues. CDR3 in DNA: TGTGCCAGCAGCCCTCGAGTAGTGAATGAGCAGTTCTTC. Its protein product is CASSPRVVNEQFF.

CDR3 amino acids: CASSATGRSADTQYF. The CDR3 bases are TGTGCCAGCAGCGCCACTGGGAGGTCCGCAGATACGCAGTATTTT. This chain links TRBV9 with TRBJ2-3, with D possibly being TRBD2 (6 bases). The CDR3 runs to 15 residues. The germline CDR1 and CDR2 sequences are SGDLS and YYNGEE. Trimming took 3 bases from V and 4 from J, leaving 15 bases between them.

This chain joins TRBV11-2 and TRBJ2-1; no reliable D call. The length of the CDR3 is 12 residues. With 4 bases removed from V and 8 bases from J, the gap between germline ends came to 9 bases. In germline, CDR1 is SGHAT, CDR2 FQNNGV. CDR3 DNA: TGTGCCAGCAGCTACGGGTGGGATGAGCAGTTCTTC. This codes for CASSYGWDEQFF.

This chain uses TRBV6-2 or TRBV6-3 with TRBJ2-3; TRBD2 matches 11 bases. The CDR3 extends over 19 amino acids. Germline loops: CDR1 MNHEY, CDR2 SVGEGT. Trimming took 2 bases from V and 2 from J; bases not matched to a gene: 12. CDR3 DNA: TGTGCCAGCAGTTACCCTCTAGCGGGGGGCCCCACTTTCACAGATACGCAGTATTTT. Translated: CASSYPLAGGPTFTDTQYF.

CDR3 in amino acids: CASSLAAGGGSYEQYF. The CDR3 nucleotides read TGTGCCAGCAGCTTAGCCGCAGGGGGCGGCTCCTACGAGCAGTACTTC. V usage is TRBV7-2 and J usage is TRBJ2-7; TRBD1 agrees at 8 bases. Germline lookup yields CDR1 SGHTA and CDR2 FQGNSA. J lost 0 bases, V lost 0 bases, and 4 bases had no gene match. The CDR3 runs 16 residues.